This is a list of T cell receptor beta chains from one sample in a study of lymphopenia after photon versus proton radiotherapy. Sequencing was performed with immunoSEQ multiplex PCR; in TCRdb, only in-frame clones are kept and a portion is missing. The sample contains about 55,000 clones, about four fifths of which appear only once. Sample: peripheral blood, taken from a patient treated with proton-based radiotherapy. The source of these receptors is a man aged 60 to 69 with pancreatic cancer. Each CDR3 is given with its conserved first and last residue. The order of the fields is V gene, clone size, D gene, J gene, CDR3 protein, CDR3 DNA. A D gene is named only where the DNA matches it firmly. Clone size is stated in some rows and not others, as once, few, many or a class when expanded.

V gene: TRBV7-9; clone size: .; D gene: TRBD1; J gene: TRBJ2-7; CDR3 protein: CASSRGQGANEQYF; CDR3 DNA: TGTGCCAGCAGCCGCGGACAGGGGGCGAACGAGCAGTACTTC
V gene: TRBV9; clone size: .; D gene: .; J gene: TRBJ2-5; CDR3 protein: CASSVGAVQETQYF; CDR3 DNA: TGTGCCAGCAGCGTAGGGGCAGTCCAAGAGACCCAGTACTTC
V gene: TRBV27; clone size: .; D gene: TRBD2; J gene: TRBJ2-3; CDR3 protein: CASSWEREADTQYF; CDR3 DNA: TGTGCCAGCAGTTGGGAACGGGAGGCAGATACGCAGTATTTT
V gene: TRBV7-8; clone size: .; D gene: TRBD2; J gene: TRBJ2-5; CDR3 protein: CASSTRTSGEYQETQYF; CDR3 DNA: TGTGCCAGCAGCACCCGGACTAGCGGAGAGTACCAAGAGACCCAGTACTTC
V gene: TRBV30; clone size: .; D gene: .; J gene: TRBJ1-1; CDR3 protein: CAWSRAGPEKAFF; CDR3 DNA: TGTGCCTGGTCCCGGGCGGGGCCCGAGAAGGCTTTCTTT
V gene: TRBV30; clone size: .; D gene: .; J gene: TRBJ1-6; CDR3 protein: CACNGQSSSYNSPLHF; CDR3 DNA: TGTGCCTGTAACGGACAGTCGAGCTCCTATAATTCACCCCTCCACTTT
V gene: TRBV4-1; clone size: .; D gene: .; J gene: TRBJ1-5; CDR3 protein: CASSQEMGQPQHF; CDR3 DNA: TGCGCCAGCAGCCAAGAAATGGGGCAGCCCCAGCATTTT
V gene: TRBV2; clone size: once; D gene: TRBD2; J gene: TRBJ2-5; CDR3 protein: CASLKAGWKLAGPTRETQYF; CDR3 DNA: TGTGCCAGCCTGAAAGCCGGCTGGAAGCTAGCGGGACCGACGAGAGAGACCCAGTACTTC
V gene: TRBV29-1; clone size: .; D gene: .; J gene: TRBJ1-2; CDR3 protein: CSVRHYSGGYTF; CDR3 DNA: TGCAGCGTTCGGCACTACTCCGGGGGCTACACCTTC
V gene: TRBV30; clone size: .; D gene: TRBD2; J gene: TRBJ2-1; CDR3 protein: CAWSPGLGGNEQFF; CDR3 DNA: TGTGCCTGGAGTCCGGGACTAGGGGGGAATGAGCAGTTCTTC
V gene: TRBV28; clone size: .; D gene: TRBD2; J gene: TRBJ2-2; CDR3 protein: CASSYGLADTGELFF; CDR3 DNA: TGTGCCAGCAGCTACGGTCTAGCGGACACCGGGGAGCTGTTTTTT
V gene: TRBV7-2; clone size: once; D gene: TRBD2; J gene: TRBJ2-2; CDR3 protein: CASSSGLAGALSDTGELFF; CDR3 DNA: TGTGCCAGCAGCTCCGGACTAGCGGGAGCGCTTTCGGACACCGGGGAGCTGTTTTTT
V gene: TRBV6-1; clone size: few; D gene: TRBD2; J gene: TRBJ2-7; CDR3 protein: CASRMSSGRLYEQYF; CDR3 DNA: TGTGCCAGCAGGATGTCTAGCGGGAGGCTCTACGAGCAGTACTTC
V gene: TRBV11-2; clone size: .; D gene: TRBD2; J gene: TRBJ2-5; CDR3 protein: CASSKVASGRARETQYF; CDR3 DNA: TGTGCCAGCAGCAAAGTTGCTAGCGGGAGGGCCAGAGAGACCCAGTACTTC
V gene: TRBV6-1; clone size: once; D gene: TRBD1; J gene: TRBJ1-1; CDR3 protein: CASSVSQDRPNTEAFF; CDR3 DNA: TGTGCCAGCAGTGTCTCCCAGGACAGGCCTAACACTGAAGCTTTCTTT
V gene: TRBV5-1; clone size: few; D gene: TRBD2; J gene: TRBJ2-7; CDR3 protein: CASSFGGASFDEQYF; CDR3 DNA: TGCGCCAGCAGCTTCGGGGGGGCATCCTTCGACGAGCAGTACTTC
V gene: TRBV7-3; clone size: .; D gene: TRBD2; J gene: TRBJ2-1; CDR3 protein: CASSQLPQGLAGEGEQFF; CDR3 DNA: TGTGCCAGCAGCCAACTCCCCCAAGGACTAGCGGGAGAGGGTGAGCAGTTCTTC
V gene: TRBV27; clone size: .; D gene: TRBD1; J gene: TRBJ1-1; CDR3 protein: CASRLDRGGTEAFF; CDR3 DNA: TGTGCCAGCAGATTAGACAGGGGTGGAACTGAAGCTTTCTTT
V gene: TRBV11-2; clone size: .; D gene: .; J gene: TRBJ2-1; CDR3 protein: CASSLEWEQFF; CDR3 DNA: TGTGCCAGCAGCTTAGAGTGGGAGCAGTTCTTC
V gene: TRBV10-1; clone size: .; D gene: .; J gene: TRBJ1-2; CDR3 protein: CASSNYGYTF; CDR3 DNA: TGCGCCAGCAGTAACTATGGCTACACCTTC